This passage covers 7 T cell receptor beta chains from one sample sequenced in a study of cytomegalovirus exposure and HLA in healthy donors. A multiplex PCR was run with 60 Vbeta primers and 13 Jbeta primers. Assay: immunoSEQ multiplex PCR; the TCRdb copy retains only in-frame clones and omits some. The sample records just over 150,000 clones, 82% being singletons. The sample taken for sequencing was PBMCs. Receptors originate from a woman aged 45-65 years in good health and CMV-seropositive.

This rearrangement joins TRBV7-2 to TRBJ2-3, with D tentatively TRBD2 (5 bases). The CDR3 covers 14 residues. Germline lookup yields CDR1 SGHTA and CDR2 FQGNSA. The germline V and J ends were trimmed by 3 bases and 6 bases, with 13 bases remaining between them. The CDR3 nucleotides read TGTGCCAGCAGCTTGGGAGCTATGATGGATACGCAGTATTTT. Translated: CASSLGAMMDTQYF.

DNA of the CDR3: TGTGCCAGCAGTAGAACCCTCGGAAACACCATATATTTT. It codes for CASSRTLGNTIYF. The chain couples TRBV5-8 to TRBJ1-3, with unresolved D. With 5 bases removed from V and 4 bases from J, the gap between germline ends came to 10 bases. CDR3 length equals 13 residues. The germline V gene encodes CDR1 SGHTS and CDR2 YDEGEE.

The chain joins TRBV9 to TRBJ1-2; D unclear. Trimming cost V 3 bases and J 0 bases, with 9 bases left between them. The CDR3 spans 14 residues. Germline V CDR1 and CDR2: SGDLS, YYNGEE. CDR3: CASSAVAANYGYTF. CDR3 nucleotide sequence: TGTGCCAGCAGCGCCGTTGCAGCTAACTATGGCTACACCTTC.

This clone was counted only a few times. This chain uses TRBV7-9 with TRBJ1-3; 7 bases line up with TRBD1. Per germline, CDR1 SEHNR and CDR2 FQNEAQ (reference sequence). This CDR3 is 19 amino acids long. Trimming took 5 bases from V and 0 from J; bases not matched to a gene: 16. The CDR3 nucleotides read TGTGCCAGCAGCCTCTCGACAGGGCTTAGAGATCCCTCTGGAAACACCATATATTTT. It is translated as CASSLSTGLRDPSGNTIYF. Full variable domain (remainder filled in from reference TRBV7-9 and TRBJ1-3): DTGVSQNPRHKITKRGQNVTFRCDPISEHNRLYWYRQTLGQGPEFLTYFQNEAQLEKSRLLSDRFSAERPKGSFSTLEIQRTEQGDSAMYLCASSLSTGLRDPSGNTIYFGEGSWLTVV.

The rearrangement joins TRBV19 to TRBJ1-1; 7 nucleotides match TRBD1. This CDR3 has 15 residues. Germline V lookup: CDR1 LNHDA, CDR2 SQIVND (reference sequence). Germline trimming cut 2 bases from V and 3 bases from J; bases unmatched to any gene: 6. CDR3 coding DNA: TGTGCCAGTAGTATAACCCCGGGACAGTACACTGAAGCTTTCTTT. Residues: CASSITPGQYTEAFF.

CDR3 sequence: CASSPQDYTEAFF. CDR3 in DNA: TGTGCCAGCAGTCCTCAGGATTACACTGAAGCTTTCTTT. The V gene is TRBV7-9, the J gene TRBJ1-1; D is unclear. Trimming left V 6 bases short and J 3 bases short, with 11 bases between. The CDR3 totals 13 residues. CDR1 and CDR2 from the germline V gene are SEHNR and FQNEAQ (reference sequence).

CDR3 region: CSVLATSGDRSREQYF. In DNA, the CDR3 is TGCAGCGTTCTCGCGACTAGCGGGGACCGTTCGCGTGAGCAGTACTTC. This chain connects TRBV29-1 to TRBJ2-5; TRBD2 matches at 11 bases. The CDR3 runs 16 residues. Germline V lookup: CDR1 SQVTM, CDR2 ANQGSEA. V was pared by 5 bases and J by 11 bases, with 19 bases of the junction left unmatched.